The TCR beta chain under discussion was sequenced for a study of blood T cell repertoires in COVID-19. Study as a whole: Collection of acute and convalescent COVID-19 samples took place in the United States, Italy and Spain. T cells, B-cell-depleted T cells, or PBMCs provided the cDNA or gDNA that served as material.

Per the original methods: Estimation of nucleated cell counts relied on the amplification of reference gene primers. The repertoire was sequenced with immunoSEQ multiplex PCR; TCRdb's copy has only in-frame clones and lacks some. From that table come the V and J calls and clone size; the DNA was used to work out D and trimming. Of approximately 360,000 clones in the sample, around 89% are singletons; the top ten hold roughly 1.2%. Trimming removed 2 bases from V and 6 bases from J, with 14 bases in between. The germline gives CDR1 KGHSH, CDR2 LQKENI. The CDR3 runs to 15 residues. The receptor's source is a man between 35 and 55 years old with acute or convalescent COVID-19. This chain links TRBV18 with TRBJ2-1; TRBD1 might be the D (5 bases). Sample: peripheral blood. This CDR3 reads CASSPRAGFANEQFF. For the CDR3, the DNA is TGTGCCAGCTCACCAAGGGCAGGGTTTGCCAATGAGCAGTTCTTC.